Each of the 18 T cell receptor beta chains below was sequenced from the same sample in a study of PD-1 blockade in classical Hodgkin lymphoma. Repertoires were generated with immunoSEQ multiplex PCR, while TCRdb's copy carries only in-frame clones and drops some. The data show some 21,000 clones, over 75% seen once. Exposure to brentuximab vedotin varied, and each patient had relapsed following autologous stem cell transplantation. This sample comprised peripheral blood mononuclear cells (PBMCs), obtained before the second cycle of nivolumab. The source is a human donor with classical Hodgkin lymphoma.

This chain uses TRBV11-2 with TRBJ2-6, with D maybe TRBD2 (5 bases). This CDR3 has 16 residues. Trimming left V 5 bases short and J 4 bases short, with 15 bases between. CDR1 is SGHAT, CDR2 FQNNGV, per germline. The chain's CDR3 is CASSHDEGAGANVLTF. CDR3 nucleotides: TGTGCCAGCAGCCACGATGAGGGCGCCGGGGCCAACGTCCTGACTTTC.

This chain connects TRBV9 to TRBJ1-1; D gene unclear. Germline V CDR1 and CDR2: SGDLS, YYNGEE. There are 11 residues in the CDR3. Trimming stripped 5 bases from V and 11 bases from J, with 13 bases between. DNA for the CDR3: TGTGCCAGCAGTGATAAGGGAAGGGCTTTCTTT. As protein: CASSDKGRAFF.

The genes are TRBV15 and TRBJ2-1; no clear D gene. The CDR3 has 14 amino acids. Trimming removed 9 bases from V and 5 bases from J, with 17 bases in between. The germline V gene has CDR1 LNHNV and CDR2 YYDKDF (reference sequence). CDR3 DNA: TGTGCCACGAAAGAGGCCCTAAACAACAATGAGCAGTTCTTC. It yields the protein CATKEALNNNEQFF.

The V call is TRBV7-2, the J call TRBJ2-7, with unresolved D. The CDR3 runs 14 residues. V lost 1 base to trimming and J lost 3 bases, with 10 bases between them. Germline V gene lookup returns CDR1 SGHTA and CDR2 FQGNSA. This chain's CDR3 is CASSLVVGNYEQYV. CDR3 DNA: TGTGCCAGCAGCTTAGTCGTAGGCAACTACGAGCAGTACGTC.

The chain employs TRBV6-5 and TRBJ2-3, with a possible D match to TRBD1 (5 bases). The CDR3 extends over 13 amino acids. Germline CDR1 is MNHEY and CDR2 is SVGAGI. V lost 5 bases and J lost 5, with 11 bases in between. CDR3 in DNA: TGTGCCAGCAGTCGCCGACAGCTAGATACGCAGTATTTT. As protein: CASSRRQLDTQYF.

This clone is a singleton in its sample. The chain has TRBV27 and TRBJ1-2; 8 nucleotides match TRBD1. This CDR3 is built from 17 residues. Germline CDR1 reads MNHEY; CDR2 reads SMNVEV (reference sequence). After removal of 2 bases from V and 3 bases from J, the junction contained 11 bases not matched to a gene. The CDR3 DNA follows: TGTGCCAGCAGTTTAAAGGGACAGGATGCCTATCACTATGGCTACACCTTC. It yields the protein CASSLKGQDAYHYGYTF.

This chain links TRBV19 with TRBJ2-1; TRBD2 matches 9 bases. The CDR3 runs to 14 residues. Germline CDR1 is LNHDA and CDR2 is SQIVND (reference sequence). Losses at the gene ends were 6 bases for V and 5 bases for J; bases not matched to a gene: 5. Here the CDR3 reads CASSGLATNNEQFF. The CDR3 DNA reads TGTGCCAGTAGCGGACTAGCGACGAACAATGAGCAGTTCTTC.

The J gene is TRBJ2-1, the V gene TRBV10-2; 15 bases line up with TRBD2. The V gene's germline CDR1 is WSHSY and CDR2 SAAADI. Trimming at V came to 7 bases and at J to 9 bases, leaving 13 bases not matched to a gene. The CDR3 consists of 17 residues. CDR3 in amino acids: CASTEERGLAGGGEQFF. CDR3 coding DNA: TGCGCCAGCACTGAAGAGCGCGGACTAGCGGGAGGGGGTGAGCAGTTCTTC.

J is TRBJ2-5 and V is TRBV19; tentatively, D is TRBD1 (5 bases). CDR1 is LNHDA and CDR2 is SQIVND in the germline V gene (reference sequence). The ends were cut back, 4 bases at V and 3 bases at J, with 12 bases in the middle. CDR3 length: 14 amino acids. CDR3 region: CASSSQGPKETQYF. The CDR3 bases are TGTGCCAGTAGTAGCCAGGGCCCAAAAGAGACCCAGTACTTC.

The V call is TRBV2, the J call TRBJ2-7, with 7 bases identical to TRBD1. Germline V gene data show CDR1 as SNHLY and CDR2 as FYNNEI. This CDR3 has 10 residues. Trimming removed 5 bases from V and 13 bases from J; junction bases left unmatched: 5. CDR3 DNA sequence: TGTGCCAGCAGTCGGACAGGAGGTTACGTC. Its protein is CASSRTGGYV.

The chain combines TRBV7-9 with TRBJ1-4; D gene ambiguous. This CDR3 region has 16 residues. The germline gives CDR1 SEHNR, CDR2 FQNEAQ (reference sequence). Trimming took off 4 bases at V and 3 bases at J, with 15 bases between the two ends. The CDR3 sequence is CASSSMLRASNEKLFF. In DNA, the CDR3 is TGTGCCAGCAGCTCTATGTTGAGGGCTTCTAATGAAAAACTGTTTTTT.

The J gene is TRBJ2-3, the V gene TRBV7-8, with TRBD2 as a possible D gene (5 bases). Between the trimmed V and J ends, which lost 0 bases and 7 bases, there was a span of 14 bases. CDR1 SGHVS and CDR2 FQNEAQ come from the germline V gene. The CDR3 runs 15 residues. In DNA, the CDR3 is TGTGCCAGCAGCTTAGCGCACGGACTGCCTAATACGCAGTATTTT. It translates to CASSLAHGLPNTQYF.

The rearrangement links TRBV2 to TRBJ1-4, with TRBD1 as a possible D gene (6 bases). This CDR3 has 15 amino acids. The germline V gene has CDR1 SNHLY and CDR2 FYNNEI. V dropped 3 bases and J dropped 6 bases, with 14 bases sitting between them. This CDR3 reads CASSDLGARDEKLFF. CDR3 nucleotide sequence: TGTGCCAGCAGTGATTTGGGGGCGCGTGATGAAAAACTGTTTTTT.

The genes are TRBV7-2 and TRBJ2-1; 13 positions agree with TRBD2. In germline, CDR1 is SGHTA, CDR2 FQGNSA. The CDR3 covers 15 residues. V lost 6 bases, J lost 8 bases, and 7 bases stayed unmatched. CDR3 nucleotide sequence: TGTGCCAGCAGACCCACTAGCGGGGGGGCCTATGAGCAGTTCTTC. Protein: CASRPTSGGAYEQFF. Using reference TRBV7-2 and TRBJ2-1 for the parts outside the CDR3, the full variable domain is GAGVSQSPSNKVTEKGKDVELRCDPISGHTALYWYRQSLGQGLEFLIYFQGNSAPDKSGLPSDRFSAERTGGSVSTLTIQRTQQEDSAVYLCASRPTSGGAYEQFFGPGTRLTVL.

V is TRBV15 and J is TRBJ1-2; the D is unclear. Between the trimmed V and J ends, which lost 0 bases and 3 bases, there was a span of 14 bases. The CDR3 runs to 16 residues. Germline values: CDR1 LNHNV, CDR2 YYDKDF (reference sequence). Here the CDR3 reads CATSRDRTARDYGYTF. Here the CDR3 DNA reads TGTGCCACCAGCAGAGATAGAACAGCGAGGGACTATGGCTACACCTTC.

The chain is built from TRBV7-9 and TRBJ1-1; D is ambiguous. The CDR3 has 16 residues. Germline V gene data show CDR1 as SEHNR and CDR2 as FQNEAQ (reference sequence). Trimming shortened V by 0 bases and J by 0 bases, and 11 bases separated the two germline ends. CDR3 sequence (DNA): TGTGCCAGCAGCTTAGCTTTTGGGCTTATGAACACTGAAGCTTTCTTT. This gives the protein CASSLAFGLMNTEAFF.

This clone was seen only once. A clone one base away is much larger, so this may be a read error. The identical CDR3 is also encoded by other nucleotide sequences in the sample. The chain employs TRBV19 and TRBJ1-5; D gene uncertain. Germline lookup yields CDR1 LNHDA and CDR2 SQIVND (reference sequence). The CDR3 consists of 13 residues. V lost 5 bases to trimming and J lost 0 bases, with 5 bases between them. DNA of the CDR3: TGTGCCAGTAGTTTAAATAGCAATCAGCCCCAGCATTTT. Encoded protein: CASSLNSNQPQHF. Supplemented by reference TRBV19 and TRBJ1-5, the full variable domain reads DGGITQSPKYLFRKEGQNVTLSCEQNLNHDAMYWYRQDPGQGLRLIYYSQIVNDFQKGDIAEGYSVSREKKESFPLTVTSAQKNPTAFYLCASSLNSNQPQHFGDGTRLSIL.

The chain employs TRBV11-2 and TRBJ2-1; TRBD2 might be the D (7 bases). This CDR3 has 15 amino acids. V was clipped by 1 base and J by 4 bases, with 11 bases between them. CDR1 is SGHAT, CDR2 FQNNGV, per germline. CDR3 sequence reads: CASSLGGGDYNEQFF. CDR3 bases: TGTGCCAGCAGCTTAGGCGGGGGCGATTACAATGAGCAGTTCTTC.